A single sample gave rise to the 14 T cell receptor beta chains below, sequenced in a study of post-analysis software for immune sequencing data. Broader study findings: There were four or five TRBV segments more frequent in patients than controls, and TRBV5-6, TRBV5-1 and TRBV20-1 were among them.

Prepared TCR beta cDNA libraries contained unique molecular identifiers. TCRdb re-derived calls from the PCR reads in MiXCR, one entry per CDR3 protein. The table records about 570,000 distinct CDR3 sequences, less than 40% of them present only once. Antigens for these TCRs are unknown. Material: blood. The receptors stem from a girl aged 2-17 years with multiple sclerosis.

The table lists this clonotype with a few counts. For the CDR3, the DNA is TGTGCCAGCAGCCCGGATTATTGGGGACAGATTTATGGCTACACCTTC. This sequence encodes CASSPDYWGQIYGYTF. The rearrangement uses TRBV14 and TRBJ1-2; 7 bases fit TRBD1. The CDR3 is 16 amino acids. V shed 4 bases and J 5 bases; nucleotides not matched to a gene: 13. CDR1 and CDR2 from the germline V gene are SGHDN and FVKESK.

This clonotype showed up just a few times. CDR3 sequence reads: CASSPFGGGNDEQFF. CDR3 in DNA: TGTGCCAGCAGCCCCTTTGGTGGAGGGAATGATGAGCAGTTCTTC. The chain has TRBV3-1 and TRBJ2-1, with a tentative D call TRBD2 (6 bases). V was pared by 4 bases and J by 8 bases, with 18 bases between. The CDR3 has 15 amino acids. CDR1 LGHDT and CDR2 YNNKEL come from the germline V gene (reference sequence).

V and J are TRBV6-5 and TRBJ1-2, with 8 nucleotides matching TRBD1. After removal of 6 bases from V and 4 bases from J, the junction contained 7 bases not matched to a gene. The CDR3 is 14 amino acids. Germline V gene lookup returns CDR1 MNHEY and CDR2 SVGAGI. The CDR3 sequence: CASSIRGLSYGYTF. For the CDR3, the DNA is TGTGCCAGCAGCATCAGGGGGCTTAGCTATGGCTACACCTTC.

This chain joins TRBV4-2 and TRBJ2-1; tentatively, D is TRBD1 or TRBD2 (5 bases each). Germline V gene lookup returns CDR1 LGHNA and CDR2 YNFKEQ. This CDR3 is built from 17 residues. With 3 bases removed from V and 0 bases from J, the gap between germline ends came to 15 bases. CDR3 region: CASSQEPGPSSYNEQFF. DNA for the CDR3: TGTGCCAGCAGCCAGGAGCCGGGACCGAGCTCCTACAATGAGCAGTTCTTC.

As to this clonotype: One junction end disagrees with the germline gene, perhaps due to a read error. The chain recombines TRBV7-9 with TRBJ2-6, with a weak D call TRBD1 (5 bases). CDR1 is SEHNR and CDR2 is FQNEAQ in the germline V gene (reference sequence). CDR3 size: 17 residues. CDR3 sequence: CASSARTAPSGANVPTF. CDR3 in DNA: TGTGCCAGCAGCGCGCGGACGGCCCCCTCTGGGGCCAACGTCCCGACTTTC.

This clonotype was seen a few times. The chain employs TRBV20-1 and TRBJ1-2; 9 bases align to TRBD1. In germline, CDR1 is DFQATT, CDR2 SNEGSKA (reference sequence). This CDR3 is built from 19 residues. V lost 3 bases, J lost 2 bases, and 19 bases stayed unmatched. As DNA, the CDR3 is TGCAGTGCTAGTGGGACGGGACAGGGTTTGTTTACCCCGAACTATGGCTACACCTTC. Its translation is CSASGTGQGLFTPNYGYTF.

Ten or more counts support this clonotype. The chain employs TRBV20-1 and TRBJ2-7; 10 bases map to TRBD1. Germline values: CDR1 DFQATT, CDR2 SNEGSKA (reference sequence). J gave up 6 bases and V 0 bases, and 11 bases lay outside the gene matches. The CDR3 is made up of 16 amino acids. The CDR3 is CSAREGFFGTGVEQYF. CDR3 nucleotides: TGCAGTGCTAGAGAGGGGTTTTTTGGGACAGGGGTCGAGCAGTACTTC.

CDR3 nucleotide sequence: TGCAGTGCTAGCGTATGGGACAGGGGGCCGTACGAGCAGTACTTC. This sequence encodes CSASVWDRGPYEQYF. The gene calls are TRBV20-1 and TRBJ2-4, with 12 bases lining up with TRBD1. With the DNA end fitting TRBJ2-7 better, the J assignment may be wrong. The CDR3 is made up of 15 amino acids. The germline V gene has CDR1 DFQATT and CDR2 SNEGSKA (reference sequence).

This chain connects TRBV2 to TRBJ2-3; no definite D call. The germline V gene has CDR1 SNHLY and CDR2 FYNNEI. This CDR3 contains 14 residues. The V end was cut by 8 bases, the J end by 3 bases, with 15 bases between. This CDR3 reads CASEGPSATDTQYF. CDR3 nucleotides: TGTGCCAGCGAAGGCCCTTCGGCAACAGATACGCAGTATTTT. Full variable domain (outside the CDR3, taken from reference TRBV2 and TRBJ2-3): EPEVTQTPSHQVTQMGQEVILRCVPISNHLYFYWYRQILGQKVEFLVSFYNNEISEKSEIFDDQFSVERPDGSNFTLKIRSTKLEDSAMYFCASEGPSATDTQYFGPGTRLTVL.

This clonotype has just a few counts. The chain couples TRBV5-1 to TRBJ2-3, with 8 bases matching TRBD2. Germline lookup yields CDR1 SGHRS and CDR2 YFSETQ. V lost 0 bases to trimming and J lost 3 bases; unmatched junction nucleotides: 3. The CDR3 runs to 15 residues. CDR3 coding DNA: TGCGCCAGCAGCTTGGTTGGCGGGAGGACAGATACGCAGTATTTT. Encoded protein: CASSLVGGRTDTQYF.

The table lists this clonotype with a few counts. This chain connects TRBV3-1 to TRBJ1-4, with TRBD1 identical over 10 bases. V was clipped by 4 bases and J by 7 bases; unmatched bases: 6. Germline CDR1 is LGHDT and CDR2 is YNNKEL (reference sequence). The length of the CDR3 is 15 residues. CDR3 amino acids: CASSRSGTGVEKLFF. The DNA of the CDR3 is TGTGCCAGCAGCCGTTCCGGGACAGGGGTTGAAAAACTGTTTTTT.

This chain connects TRBV4-1 to TRBJ2-1; D might be TRBD2 (5 bases). The CDR3 spans 14 residues. V gave up 1 base and J gave up 10 bases, with 14 bases separating them. The germline gives CDR1 MGHRA, CDR2 YSYEKL. The chain's CDR3 is CASSQVDYDYEQFF. DNA of the CDR3: TGCGCCAGCAGCCAAGTCGACTACGATTACGAGCAGTTCTTC.

V and J are TRBV5-1 and TRBJ2-3; D unresolved. Deletions cut 0 bases from V and 4 bases from J, with 12 bases between. This CDR3 region has 15 residues. Germline V CDR1 and CDR2: SGHRS, YFSETQ. The CDR3 DNA sequence: TGCGCCAGCAGCTTGGCTCGTCTAGTAGCAGATACGCAGTATTTT. Amino acid sequence: CASSLARLVADTQYF. The full variable domain, its missing parts supplied by reference TRBV5-1 and TRBJ2-3, is KAGVTQTPRYLIKTRGQQVTLSCSPISGHRSVSWYQQTPGQGLQFLFEYFSETQRNKGNFPGRFSGRQFSNSRSEMNVSTLELGDSALYLCASSLARLVADTQYFGPGTRLTVL.

The chain couples TRBV6-5 to TRBJ2-1, with 15 positions matching TRBD2. Trimming took 11 bases from V and 3 from J; bases not matched to a gene: 8. This CDR3 comprises 16 residues. CDR1 and CDR2 from the germline V gene are MNHEY and SVGAGI. CDR3 protein: CAVRGLAGGGYNEQFF. CDR3 in DNA: TGTGCCGTGAGGGGACTAGCGGGGGGCGGCTACAATGAGCAGTTCTTC.